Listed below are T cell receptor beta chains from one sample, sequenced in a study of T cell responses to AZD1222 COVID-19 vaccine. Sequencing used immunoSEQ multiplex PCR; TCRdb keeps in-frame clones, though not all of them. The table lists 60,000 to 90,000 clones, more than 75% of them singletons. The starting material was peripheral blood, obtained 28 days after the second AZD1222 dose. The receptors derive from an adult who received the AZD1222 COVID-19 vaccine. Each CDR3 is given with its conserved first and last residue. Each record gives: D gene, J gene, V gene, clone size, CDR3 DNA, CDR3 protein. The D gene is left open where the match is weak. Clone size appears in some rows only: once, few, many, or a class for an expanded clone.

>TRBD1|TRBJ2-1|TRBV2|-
TGTGCCAGCAGTGAATTACAGGGGGACCACAATGAGCAGTTCTTC
CASSELQGDHNEQFF
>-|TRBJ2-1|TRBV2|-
TGTGCCAGCAGTCTGTACAATGAGCAGTTCTTC
CASSLYNEQFF
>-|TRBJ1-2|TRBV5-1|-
TGCGCCAGCACACAGGGAGGTTATGGCTACACCTTC
CASTQGGYGYTF
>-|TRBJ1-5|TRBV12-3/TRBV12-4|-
TGTGCCAGCAGTTTCGGTGAGAATCAGCCCCAGCATTTT
CASSFGENQPQHF
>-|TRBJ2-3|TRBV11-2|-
TGTGCCAGCAGTCAGGCAGGGCCCGCAGATACGCAGTATTTT
CASSQAGPADTQYF
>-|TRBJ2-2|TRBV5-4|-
TGTGCCAGCAGCTCGGACTACACCGGGGAGCTGTTTTTT
CASSSDYTGELFF
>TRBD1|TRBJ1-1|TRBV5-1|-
TGCGCCAGCAGCTCTACAGGGGGCGACCCCACTGAAGCTTTCTTT
CASSSTGGDPTEAFF
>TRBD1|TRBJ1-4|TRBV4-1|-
TGCGCCAGCAGCCAAACCGGGACAGGGGGTGAAAAACTGTTTTTT
CASSQTGTGGEKLFF
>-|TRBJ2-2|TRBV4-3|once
TGCGCCAGCAGCCAAGATCTTGTTTCGGGGATAACCGGGGAGCTGTTTTTT
CASSQDLVSGITGELFF
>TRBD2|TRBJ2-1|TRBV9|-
TGTGCCAGCAGTCCCTCCGGGACTAACAATGAGCAGTTCTTC
CASSPSGTNNEQFF
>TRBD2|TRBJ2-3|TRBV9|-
TGTGCCAGCAGCGTAGGCCCTAGCGGGGGGTTGAGCACAGATACGCAGTATTTT
CASSVGPSGGLSTDTQYF
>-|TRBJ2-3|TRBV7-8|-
TGTGCCAGCAGCCCCGCTGGCGGGAGCACAGATACGCAGTATTTT
CASSPAGGSTDTQYF
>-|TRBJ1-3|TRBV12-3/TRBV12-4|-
TGTGCCAGCAGCCGAGGGGGGGACACCATATATTTT
CASSRGGDTIYF
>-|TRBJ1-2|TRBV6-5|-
TGTGCCAGCAGCCGGGCAGCGTTCCCGGGCTACACCTTC
CASSRAAFPGYTF
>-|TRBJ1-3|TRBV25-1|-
TGTGCCAGCAGTGATACCGTCCGGGGAAACACCATATATTTT
CASSDTVRGNTIYF
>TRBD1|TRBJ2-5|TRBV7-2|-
TGTGCCAGCAGCCCCGGGGTCGGACAGGGTGGTCAAGAGACCCAGTACTTC
CASSPGVGQGGQETQYF
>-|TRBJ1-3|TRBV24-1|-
TGTGCCACCAGTCCTGGAGGTCAGGGGCCTGGAAACACCATATATTTT
CATSPGGQGPGNTIYF
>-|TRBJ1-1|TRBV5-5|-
TGTGCCAGCAGCCCCCTCGAAGGGGGCACTGAAGCTTTCTTT
CASSPLEGGTEAFF
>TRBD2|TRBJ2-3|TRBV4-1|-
TGCGCCAGCAGCAGCTCCCGGGGGGGCCTCAACACAGATACGCAGTATTTT
CASSSSRGGLNTDTQYF
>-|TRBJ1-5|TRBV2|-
TGTGCCAGCAGTGACGGGGCATATAGCAATCAGCCCCAGCATTTT
CASSDGAYSNQPQHF
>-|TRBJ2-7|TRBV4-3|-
TGCGCCAGCAGCCAAGACCGCCTCGACTACGAGCAGTACTTC
CASSQDRLDYEQYF
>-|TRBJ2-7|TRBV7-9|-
TGTGCCAGCAGCTTAAGCGCAGGTTTTCACGAGCAGTACTTC
CASSLSAGFHEQYF
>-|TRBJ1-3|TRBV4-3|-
TGCGCCAGCAGCCAAGAGGGCTCTGGAAACACCATATATTTT
CASSQEGSGNTIYF
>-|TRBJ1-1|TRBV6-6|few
TGTGCCAGCAGTCGGGACACCTCCGATGAAGCTTTCTTT
CASSRDTSDEAFF
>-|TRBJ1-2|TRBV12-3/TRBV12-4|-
TGTGCCAGCAGCCAGGGCAAAGGTGGCTACACCTTC
CASSQGKGGYTF